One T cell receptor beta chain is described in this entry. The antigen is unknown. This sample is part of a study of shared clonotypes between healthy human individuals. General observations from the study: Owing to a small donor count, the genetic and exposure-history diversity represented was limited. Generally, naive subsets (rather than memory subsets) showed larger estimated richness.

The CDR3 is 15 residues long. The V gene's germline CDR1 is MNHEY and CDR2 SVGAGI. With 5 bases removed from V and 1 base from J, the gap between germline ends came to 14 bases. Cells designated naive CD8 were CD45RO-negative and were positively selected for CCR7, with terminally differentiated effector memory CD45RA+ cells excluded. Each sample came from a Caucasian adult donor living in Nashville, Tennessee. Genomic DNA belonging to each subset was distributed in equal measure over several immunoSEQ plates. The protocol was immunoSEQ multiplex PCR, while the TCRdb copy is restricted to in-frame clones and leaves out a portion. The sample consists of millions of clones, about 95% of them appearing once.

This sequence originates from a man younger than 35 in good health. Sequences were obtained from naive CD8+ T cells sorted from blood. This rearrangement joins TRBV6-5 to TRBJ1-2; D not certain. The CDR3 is CASSKDGGVNYGYTF. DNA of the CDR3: TGTGCCAGCAGTAAAGACGGTGGAGTTAACTATGGCTACACCTTC.